The TCR beta chain under discussion was sequenced for a study of radiation and T cells in renal cell carcinoma. Study in general: Nephrectomy followed 15 Gy stereotactic body radiation by 4 weeks.

Time point denoted: baseline pretreatment blood. Indicated treatment: 15 Gy SBRT to primary tumor, nephrectomy 4 weeks later. After SBRT, blood was collected at 2 and 4 weeks, plus baseline. CDR1 and CDR2 from the germline V gene are SGDLS and YYNGEE. The CDR3 consists of 16 residues. V was pared by 0 bases and J by 2 bases, with 2 bases of the junction left unmatched. Whole-study findings and limits: Top tumor clonotypes rose in blood 2 weeks post-radiation, then contracted.

Details on this clone: Its antigen remains unidentified.

The protocol was immunoSEQ multiplex PCR, while the TCRdb copy is restricted to in-frame clones and leaves out a portion. The table records roughly 100,000 clones, 65% to 90% of them present only once. The clonotype was recovered from a man over 45 with renal cell carcinoma. Sequencing was performed on blood, taken from a patient whose treatment included radiotherapy and nephrectomy. V and J are TRBV9 and TRBJ2-3, with TRBD2 identical over 11 bases. CDR3 sequence reads: CASSVALAGATDTQYF. The DNA of the CDR3 is TGTGCCAGCAGCGTAGCACTAGCGGGGGCCACAGATACGCAGTATTTT.